These 8 T cell receptor beta chains were all obtained from the same sample, sequenced in a study of cytotoxic CD8 clonotypes in ibrutinib-treated CLL. Some clones are missing from TCRdb's copy, which holds only in-frame ones; the method was immunoSEQ multiplex PCR. The data hold over 250,000 clones, with around 76% observed a single time. The starting material was PBMCs, obtained at disease progression, from a patient treated with ibrutinib. Receptors were obtained from a human donor with chronic lymphocytic leukemia.

The chain couples TRBV9 to TRBJ1-3; D is unresolved. This CDR3 has 15 residues. V lost 4 bases to trimming and J lost 8 bases, with 19 bases between them. CDR1 and CDR2 from the germline V gene are SGDLS and YYNGEE. CDR3 in DNA: TGTGCCAGCAGCATCCCTTTCCGGGGTCGGGACACCATATATTTT. This translates into CASSIPFRGRDTIYF.

The chain is built from TRBV28 and TRBJ1-2; maybe TRBD1 (5 bases). Germline V CDR1 and CDR2: MDHEN, SYDVKM. The CDR3 sequence is 13 residues long. Between the trimmed V and J ends, which lost 6 bases and 6 bases, there was a span of 14 bases. The CDR3 bases are TGTGCCAGCAGACCTCAGGGTCTAGATGGCTACACCTTC. This encodes CASRPQGLDGYTF.

V and J are TRBV18 and TRBJ2-5; the D is unclear. The CDR3 extends over 15 amino acids. V was cut by 5 bases and J by 1 base, with 14 bases left in between. Germline V gene data show CDR1 as KGHSH and CDR2 as LQKENI. In DNA form, the CDR3 reads TGTGCCAGCTCATCCCCAGGACGATTCCAAGAGACCCAGTACTTC. This gives the protein CASSSPGRFQETQYF.

The chain combines TRBV19 with TRBJ1-5, with D uncertain. The CDR3 covers 12 residues. V was trimmed by 6 bases and J by 3 bases, leaving 6 bases between them. Per germline, CDR1 LNHDA and CDR2 SQIVND (reference sequence). The CDR3: CASRAANQPQHF. The CDR3, as DNA: TGTGCCAGTAGGGCAGCCAATCAGCCCCAGCATTTT. Based on the CDR3 plus reference TRBV19 and TRBJ1-5, the full variable domain is DGGITQSPKYLFRKEGQNVTLSCEQNLNHDAMYWYRQDPGQGLRLIYYSQIVNDFQKGDIAEGYSVSREKKESFPLTVTSAQKNPTAFYLCASRAANQPQHFGDGTRLSIL.

This clone was seen a few times. CDR3 loop: CASSLALYGSYGYTF. DNA of the CDR3: TGTGCCAGCAGCTTAGCGCTTTACGGTAGCTATGGCTACACCTTC. J is TRBJ1-2 and V is TRBV7-2; D is ambiguous. Germline loops: CDR1 SGHTA, CDR2 FQGNSA. V lost 0 bases, J lost 4 bases, and 12 bases lay in between. This CDR3 contains 15 residues.

The V and J genes are TRBV5-1 and TRBJ2-1, with 7 bases fitting TRBD2. Looked up from germline, CDR1 is SGHRS and CDR2 is YFSETQ. The CDR3 has 14 residues. V was clipped by 0 bases and J by 7 bases; unmatched bases: 4. The CDR3: CASSLGGGENEQFF. The CDR3 nucleotides read TGCGCCAGCAGCTTGGGCGGGGGAGAGAATGAGCAGTTCTTC.

CDR3 sequence (DNA): TGTGCCAGCAGCCGACAGGGTTATGGAACAGATACGCAGTATTTT. It specifies CASSRQGYGTDTQYF. The chain links TRBV7-9 to TRBJ2-3; TRBD1 matches at 7 bases. There are 15 residues in the CDR3. The germline V gene has CDR1 SEHNR and CDR2 FQNEAQ (reference sequence). The ends lost 5 bases at V and 3 bases at J; junction bases unmatched: 8.

The V and J genes are TRBV28 and TRBJ1-5; tentatively, D is TRBD1 (5 bases). CDR3 length equals 17 residues. The V end lost 2 bases, the J end lost 10 bases, and 24 bases lay between the germline ends. CDR1 and CDR2 (germline): MDHEN, SYDVKM. CDR3 coding DNA: TGTGCCAGCAGTTTAACTCCCGGGACGGCGGTAAGGGAACCCCAGCATTTT. Amino acids: CASSLTPGTAVREPQHF.